A selection of T cell receptor beta chains follows, all from one sample in a study of beta chain features in type 1 diabetes. Clones were read by immunoSEQ multiplex PCR, and TCRdb kept only the in-frame ones, dropping some. The table records roughly 250,000 clones, about 71% of them present only once. Sequencing used naive CD4+ T cells from blood. All receptors derive from a young man in good health. The CDR3 runs from the conserved cysteine through the conserved F or W. D genes are given only for firm matches. The size of a clone is reported for some rows only, either as once, few or many, or as a class for expanded clones.

size	D	J	V	DNA	CDR3
-	-	TRBJ2-1	TRBV9	TGTGCCAGCAGCGCGGGAATTTACAATGAGCAGTTCTTC	CASSAGIYNEQFF
-	-	TRBJ2-7	TRBV5-1	TGCGCCAGCAGCTCCCGGGATCTCTACGAGCAGTACTTC	CASSSRDLYEQYF
-	-	TRBJ2-5	TRBV20-1	TGCAGTGCCCACCCGGAGGAGACCCAGTACTTC	CSAHPEETQYF
-	-	TRBJ2-3	TRBV27	TGTGCCACCAGAGCTAAAGGGCCGCACGGATCCGTAGATACGCAGTATTTT	CATRAKGPHGSVDTQYF
-	TRBD1	TRBJ2-7	TRBV30	TGTGCCTGGAGCCGGACAGGGCGCTACGAGCAGTACTTC	CAWSRTGRYEQYF
-	-	TRBJ2-3	TRBV7-2	TGTGCCAGCAGCTTAGCGACAGATACGCAGTATTTT	CASSLATDTQYF
-	TRBD2	TRBJ2-1	TRBV9	TGTGCCAGCAGCGTAGAGCCCCTCGCGGGGGGCGTGGGTGAGCAGTTCTTC	CASSVEPLAGGVGEQFF
-	TRBD2	TRBJ2-7	TRBV7-2	TGTGCCAGCAGCCCCGGACTAGCGGCCCCCTACGAGCAGTACTTC	CASSPGLAAPYEQYF
-	TRBD2	TRBJ2-1	TRBV5-6	TGTGCCAGCAGTACCGGGACTAGTCTACATGAGCAGTTCTTC	CASSTGTSLHEQFF
-	-	TRBJ1-6	TRBV4-2	TGTGCCAGCAGCCAGGCTAATTCACCCCTCCACTTT	CASSQANSPLHF
-	-	TRBJ2-2	TRBV30	TGTGCCTGGAGTGAAGGGAACACCGGGGAGCTGTTTTTT	CAWSEGNTGELFF
-	TRBD1	TRBJ2-7	TRBV29-1	TGCAGCGTTGCGGGACAGGGGCGGGGGTACGAGCAGTACTTC	CSVAGQGRGYEQYF
-	-	TRBJ2-7	TRBV20-1	TGCAGTGCCTCACTAGGCTACGAGCAGTACTTC	CSASLGYEQYF
-	TRBD2	TRBJ2-1	TRBV30	TGTGCCTGGAGTGGGGGTAGCGGGAGGGATGAGCAGTTCTTC	CAWSGGSGRDEQFF
once	-	TRBJ1-1	TRBV7-2	TGTGCCAGCAGCATCAGACAGAACACTGAAGCTTTCTTT	CASSIRQNTEAFF
-	-	TRBJ2-5	TRBV29-1	TGCAGCGTTGAGACCCCTCGGGGGGAGACCCAGTACTTC	CSVETPRGETQYF
-	-	TRBJ2-5	TRBV5-1	TGCGCCAGCAGCTTAATAAGGGATTTGGAGACCCAGTACTTC	CASSLIRDLETQYF
few	-	TRBJ2-2	TRBV4-3	TGCGCCAGCAGCCAAGGACTATCCGGGGAGCTGTTTTTT	CASSQGLSGELFF
-	TRBD1	TRBJ2-3	TRBV5-1	TGCGCCAGCAGCTTGGTTGGACAGGGGGCAGATACGCAGTATTTT	CASSLVGQGADTQYF
-	-	TRBJ2-1	TRBV11-2	TGTGCCAGCAGCCAGGGACGGACCGCGGACTACAATGAGCAGTTCTTC	CASSQGRTADYNEQFF
-	-	TRBJ2-7	TRBV29-1	TGCAGCGTGTCAGGTGGGGTCGGCTCCTACGAGCAGTACTTC	CSVSGGVGSYEQYF
-	TRBD2	TRBJ2-2	TRBV29-1	TGCAGCGTTGGAGGTCTAGCGGGAGGGATCGGGGAGCTGTTTTTT	CSVGGLAGGIGELFF
-	-	TRBJ1-1	TRBV16	TGTGCCAGCAGCCAATCAGTGGGGAACACTGAAGCTTTCTTT	CASSQSVGNTEAFF
-	-	TRBJ2-5	TRBV9	TGTGCCAGCAGCGCAACAGCAATCCAAGAGACCCAGTACTTC	CASSATAIQETQYF
-	-	TRBJ2-1	TRBV10-3	TGTGCCATCAGGACTGACAATGAGCAGTTCTTC	CAIRTDNEQFF
-	-	TRBJ2-5	TRBV18	TGTGCCAGCTCTCATGAAATATCCCGGGACACGGAGACCCAGTACTTC	CASSHEISRDTETQYF
-	-	TRBJ1-5	TRBV14	TGTGCCAACACGGGACTTTACGGTCAGCCCCAGCATTTT	CANTGLYGQPQHF
-	-	TRBJ2-5	TRBV2	TGTGCCAGCAGTACGGGAGAGACCCAGTACTTC	CASSTGETQYF
-	-	TRBJ2-7	TRBV20-1	TGCAGTGCTAGAGATCAGGGCGAGCAGTACTTC	CSARDQGEQYF
-	TRBD2	TRBJ2-1	TRBV29-1	TGCAGCGTTTTTATGGGACTAGCGGGAGTCCATGAGCAGTTCTTC	CSVFMGLAGVHEQFF
-	-	TRBJ2-3	TRBV9	TGTGCCAGCAGCGTACAGTGGGGTCCCGATACGCAGTATTTT	CASSVQWGPDTQYF
-	TRBD2	TRBJ2-3	TRBV2	TGTGCCAGCAAAGGACTAGCCTGGTCGGATACGCAGTATTTT	CASKGLAWSDTQYF
-	TRBD2	TRBJ2-1	TRBV7-2	TGTGCCAGCAGCTCCGAACGGACTAGCTTTGAGCAGTTCTTC	CASSSERTSFEQFF
-	TRBD1	TRBJ2-4	TRBV7-2	TGTGCCAGCGCTGACAGGGGGCGAGGAGCCAAAAACATTCAGTACTTC	CASADRGRGAKNIQYF
-	-	TRBJ2-3	TRBV19	TGTGCCAGTAGTGATAACACAGATACGCAGTATTTT	CASSDNTDTQYF
-	TRBD1	TRBJ1-5	TRBV7-2	TGTGCCAGCAGCGCGACAGGGAGGAGCAATCAGCCCCAGCATTTT	CASSATGRSNQPQHF
-	-	TRBJ1-5	TRBV16	TGTGCCAGCGAATCCTCAGGCAATCAGCCCCAGCATTTT	CASESSGNQPQHF